This record looks at one T cell receptor (beta chain) sequence and its context. Antigen: not known. This entry belongs to a study of cytomegalovirus exposure and HLA in healthy donors. The CDR3 covers 13 residues. Between the trimmed V and J ends, which lost 5 bases and 2 bases, there was a span of 9 bases. Germline values: CDR1 SEHNR, CDR2 FQNEAQ (reference sequence). Produced via immunoSEQ multiplex PCR; TCRdb's table is partial and in-frame only. The sample includes 68,000 or so clones, 89% of them seen just once. Study-wide findings and caveats: Accounts indicate the classifier identified cytomegalovirus status with strong specificity and sensitivity.

The receptor comes from a woman between 18 and 29 years old in good health and CMV-seronegative. J is TRBJ1-2 and V is TRBV7-9; D may be TRBD1 (6 bases). The sequencing sample was made of PBMCs. CDR3 nucleotide sequence: TGTGCCAGCAGCCCCGGACAGAACTATGGCTACACCTTC. Translated, it gives CASSPGQNYGYTF.